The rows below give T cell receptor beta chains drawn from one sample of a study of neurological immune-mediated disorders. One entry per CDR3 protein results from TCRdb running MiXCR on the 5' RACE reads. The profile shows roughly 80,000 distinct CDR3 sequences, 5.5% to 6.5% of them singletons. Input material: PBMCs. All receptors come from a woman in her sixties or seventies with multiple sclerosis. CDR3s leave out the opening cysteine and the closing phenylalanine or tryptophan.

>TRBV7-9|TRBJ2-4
ASSLEGVAKNIQY
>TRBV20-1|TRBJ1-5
SARTGNQPQH
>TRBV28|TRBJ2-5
ASSFKTGKETQY
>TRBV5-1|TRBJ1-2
ASSLSDNYGYT
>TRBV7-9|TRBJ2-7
ASSLSGFEQY
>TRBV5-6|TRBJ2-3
ASSLVGDSTYTQY
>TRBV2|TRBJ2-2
ASSRRGDTGELF
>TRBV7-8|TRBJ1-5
ASSAGATISQPQH
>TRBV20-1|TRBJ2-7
SARGPMGYEQY
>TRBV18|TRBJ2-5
ASSPTDAETQY
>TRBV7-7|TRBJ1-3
ASSLEVGKDAGNTIY
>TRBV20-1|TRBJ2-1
SARGDPYNEQF
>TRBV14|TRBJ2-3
ASSPRAGPTDTQY
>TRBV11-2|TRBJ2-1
ASSLWDATNNEQF